Listed below are T cell receptor beta chains from one sample, sequenced in a study of T cell changes during pregnancy in multiple sclerosis. The method was immunoSEQ multiplex PCR; TCRdb's version includes in-frame clones alone and lacks a portion of them. The sample includes approximately 30,000 clones, approximately 92% seen only once; the top ten take approximately 0.79%. This sample comprised CD4+ T cells from peripheral blood mononuclear cells, obtained in the second trimester of pregnancy. Every receptor here comes from a female donor with multiple sclerosis, enrolled in a pregnancy study. CDR3s include the opening cysteine and the closing phenylalanine or tryptophan. Fields, in order: J gene, D gene, V gene, CDR3 protein. D genes are given only for firm matches.

j_gene: TRBJ1-4
d_gene: TRBD1
v_gene: TRBV7-9
CDR3aa: CASSPGTGNEKLFF

j_gene: TRBJ2-2
d_gene: .
v_gene: TRBV2
CDR3aa: CASSDSLGGGSAGELFF

j_gene: TRBJ2-1
d_gene: .
v_gene: TRBV18
CDR3aa: CASSQDYEQFF

j_gene: TRBJ2-3
d_gene: TRBD2
v_gene: TRBV28
CDR3aa: CASRAGGPADTQYF

j_gene: TRBJ1-2
d_gene: TRBD1
v_gene: TRBV19
CDR3aa: CASSWGTGEWYGYTF

j_gene: TRBJ1-2
d_gene: TRBD1
v_gene: TRBV19
CDR3aa: CASSTGGAGYGYTF

j_gene: TRBJ2-1
d_gene: TRBD2
v_gene: TRBV9
CDR3aa: CASSPRLASYNEQFF

j_gene: TRBJ2-2
d_gene: .
v_gene: TRBV21-1
CDR3aa: CASSKNAGLAGGNTGELFF

j_gene: TRBJ2-3
d_gene: .
v_gene: TRBV9
CDR3aa: CASSLRTGILTDTQYF

j_gene: TRBJ1-1
d_gene: .
v_gene: TRBV27
CDR3aa: CASSFRGSSTEAFF

j_gene: TRBJ1-2
d_gene: TRBD1
v_gene: TRBV28
CDR3aa: CASRTTGGASYGYTF

j_gene: TRBJ2-7
d_gene: TRBD1
v_gene: TRBV5-1
CDR3aa: CASSLFGTGTYEQYF

j_gene: TRBJ2-1
d_gene: .
v_gene: TRBV6-6
CDR3aa: CASNTPSYNEQFF

j_gene: TRBJ2-2
d_gene: .
v_gene: TRBV5-1
CDR3aa: CASSLYGQGTGELFF